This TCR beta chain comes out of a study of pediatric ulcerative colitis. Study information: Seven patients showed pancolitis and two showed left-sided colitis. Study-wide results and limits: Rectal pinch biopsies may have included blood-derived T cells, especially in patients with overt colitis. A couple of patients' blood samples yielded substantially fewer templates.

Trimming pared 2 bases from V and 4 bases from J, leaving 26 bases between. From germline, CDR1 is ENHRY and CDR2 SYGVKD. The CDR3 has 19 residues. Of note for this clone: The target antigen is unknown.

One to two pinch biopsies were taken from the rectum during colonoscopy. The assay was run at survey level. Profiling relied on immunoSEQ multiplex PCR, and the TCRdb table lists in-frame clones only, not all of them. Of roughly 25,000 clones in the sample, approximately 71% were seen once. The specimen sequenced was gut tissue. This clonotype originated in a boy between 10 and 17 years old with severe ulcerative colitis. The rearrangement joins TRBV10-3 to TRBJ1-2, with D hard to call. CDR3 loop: CAISETPVKELRERYGYTF. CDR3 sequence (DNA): TGTGCCATCAGTGAGACCCCCGTGAAGGAGTTGAGGGAACGCTATGGCTACACCTTC.